This TCR beta chain was documented in a study of blood T cell repertoires in COVID-19. Study as a whole: Italy, Spain and the United States were the sources of the convalescent and acute COVID-19 samples. The analysed material was cDNA or gDNA that came from T cells, B-cell-depleted T cells, or PBMCs.

The CDR3 totals 17 residues. Germline V gene data show CDR1 as MGHDK and CDR2 as SYGVNS. Trimming stripped 2 bases from V and 4 bases from J, with 17 bases between. Original handling: Amplification of reference gene primers provided the estimated nucleated cell counts. Assay used: immunoSEQ multiplex PCR; TCRdb lists only in-frame clones, some missing. V, J and clone size are those of that table, while D and trimming were read from the DNA. Of more than 60,000 clones listed, under 95% were seen once; the top ten hold roughly 15%. The rearrangement uses TRBV25-1 and TRBJ1-4, with D perhaps matching TRBD1 (6 bases). Material: peripheral blood. The sequence was collected from a woman of 80 years or more with active or convalescent COVID-19. The CDR3 bases are TGTGCCAGCAGTGAAATTAAGGGGGTGTTAAATAATGAAAAACTGTTTTTT. It yields the protein CASSEIKGVLNNEKLFF.